This T cell receptor beta chain was documented in a study of T cell responses to AZD1222 COVID-19 vaccine. Study-wide findings and caveats: Mapped onto spike, vaccine-associated CD4 TCRs spanned it and were dominant at 160-218 and 743-854.

A note on this clone: Its specificity is unknown.

This CDR3 has 13 amino acids. Trimming took 6 bases from V and 5 from J, leaving 13 bases between them. Germline CDR1 MNHEY, CDR2 SVGAGI. The repertoire was sequenced with immunoSEQ multiplex PCR; TCRdb's copy has only in-frame clones and lacks some. The table includes over 120,000 clones, around 90% detected once. The chain couples TRBV6-5 to TRBJ1-2, with D tentatively TRBD1 (6 bases). This sequence was found in an adult in good health. This material consisted of peripheral blood, taken on day 0 of AZD1222 vaccination. As DNA, the CDR3 is TGTGCCAGCAGCTCGAGGGGGTTTTATGGCTACACCTTC. Residues: CASSSRGFYGYTF.